The 27 T cell receptor beta chains below all came from one sample that was sequenced in a study of blood T cells in healthy people across ages. The second PCR ran about 6 to 12 cycles with a sample-barcoded 5' primer and J-beta primers. TCRdb re-called the 5' RACE reads through MiXCR, storing one row per CDR3 protein. The repertoire holds hundreds of thousands of distinct CDR3 sequences, with approximately 49% as singletons. The specimen sequenced was blood. These TCRs come from a man aged 25-40 years in good health.

This clonotype was counted only a few times. The V call is TRBV20-1, the J call TRBJ1-5, with 10 bases matching TRBD1. The germline V gene has CDR1 DFQATT and CDR2 SNEGSKA (reference sequence). V dropped 5 bases and J dropped 10; count of bases not matched to a gene: 11. This CDR3 contains 14 residues. The CDR3: CSARSGQGDFPQHF. CDR3 sequence (DNA): TGCAGTGCTCGATCTGGACAGGGGGATTTTCCCCAGCATTTT.

CDR3 loop: CATKELGNEQFF. Here the CDR3 DNA reads TGTGCCACCAAGGAGTTAGGTAATGAGCAGTTCTTC. The chain combines TRBV10-3 with TRBJ2-1; no reliable D call. V was cut by 10 bases and J by 7 bases, with 14 bases left in between. Germline CDR1 ENHRY, CDR2 SYGVKD. The CDR3 is 12 amino acids.

This clonotype came up once. This chain links TRBV3-1 with TRBJ1-1, with D tentatively TRBD1 (6 bases). CDR3 size: 15 residues. Germline V lookup: CDR1 LGHDT, CDR2 YNNKEL (reference sequence). V lost 1 base and J 9 bases, leaving 18 bases between the germline ends. Here the CDR3 reads CASSQVVGRGTKAFF. CDR3 nucleotides: TGTGCCAGCAGCCAAGTGGTAGGGAGGGGGACTAAAGCTTTCTTT.

The chain couples TRBV12-3 or TRBV12-4 to TRBJ2-4, with 12 bases that match TRBD1. V trimming: 3 bases; J trimming: 1 base; junction bases outside the gene matches: 4. There are 17 residues in the CDR3. The CDR3 DNA sequence: TGTGCCAGCAGTTTTTGGGGACAGGGGGCGGCCAAAAACATTCAGTACTTC. Translation gives CASSFWGQGAAKNIQYF.

This clonotype has a count of ten or more. The rearrangement links TRBV4-3 to TRBJ2-7; D is perhaps TRBD1 (6 bases). The CDR3 sequence is 13 residues long. CDR1 and CDR2 (germline): LGHNA, YSLEER. Trimming pared 3 bases from V and 3 bases from J, leaving 9 bases between. CDR3 in amino acids: CASSQQQGYEQYF. CDR3 coding DNA: TGCGCCAGCAGCCAGCAACAGGGCTACGAGCAGTACTTC.

The chain links TRBV27 to TRBJ2-7; 10 bases line up with TRBD2. This CDR3 is 16 amino acids long. Germline V gene sequence: CDR1 MNHEY, CDR2 SMNVEV (reference sequence). J lost 2 bases, V lost 6 bases, and 10 bases had no gene match. The CDR3 coding sequence is TGTGCCAGCAGCCCTCTACTAGCGGGATCTCCCTACGAGCAGTACTTC. It yields the protein CASSPLLAGSPYEQYF.

V is TRBV6-5 and J is TRBJ1-2, with TRBD1 as a possible D gene (5 bases). This CDR3 contains 15 residues. Germline V gives CDR1 MNHEY, CDR2 SVGAGI. Trimming stripped 4 bases from V and 6 bases from J, with 18 bases between. This chain's CDR3 is CASSSLRAGHDGYTF. In nucleotides, the CDR3 is TGTGCCAGCAGTTCCCTACGCGCAGGGCATGATGGCTACACCTTC.

V and J are TRBV7-2 and TRBJ2-2; 8 positions agree with TRBD1. The germline gives CDR1 SGHTA, CDR2 FQGNSA. J gave up 4 bases and V 3 bases, and 4 bases lay outside the gene matches. The CDR3 is 15 residues long. The CDR3 reads CASSLGQVFTGELFF. The CDR3 nucleotides are TGTGCCAGCAGCTTGGGACAGGTTTTCACCGGGGAGCTGTTTTTT.

This clonotype was counted ten times or more. The V call is TRBV20-1, the J call TRBJ1-1, with D maybe TRBD1 (5 bases). Germline CDR1 is DFQATT and CDR2 is SNEGSKA (reference sequence). V was clipped by 2 bases and J by 7 bases, with 17 bases between them. The CDR3 totals 14 residues. CDR3 coding DNA: TGCAGTGCTAGAAAGGCCAGGGCTAAGGTTGAAGCTTTCTTT. The encoded protein is CSARKARAKVEAFF.

The chain recombines TRBV2 with TRBJ1-2; D is undetermined. Germline CDR1 reads SNHLY; CDR2 reads FYNNEI. The CDR3 is 15 residues long. V shed 8 bases and J shed 6 bases, with 22 bases lying between them. CDR3 residues: CASCQLNERNNGYTF. CDR3 DNA: TGTGCCAGCTGCCAGCTAAATGAGCGAAACAATGGCTACACCTTC.

The rearrangement joins TRBV12-3 or TRBV12-4 to TRBJ1-2; D is possibly TRBD1 (6 bases). Trimming cost V 9 bases and J 4 bases, with 15 bases left between them. The CDR3 runs 13 residues. CDR3 in amino acids: CASLHRAGYGYTF. In nucleotides, the CDR3 is TGTGCCAGTTTACACAGGGCAGGCTATGGCTACACCTTC.

The chain employs TRBV5-1 and TRBJ2-1; a possible D gene is TRBD1 (5 bases). Germline CDR1 is SGHRS and CDR2 is YFSETQ. With 4 bases removed from V and 8 bases from J, the gap between germline ends came to 13 bases. CDR3 length: 13 amino acids. CDR3 residues: CASSVEGVDEQFF. CDR3 nucleotides: TGCGCCAGCAGCGTGGAAGGGGTGGATGAGCAGTTCTTC.

The chain is built from TRBV27 and TRBJ1-1; no definite D call. CDR3 length: 15 residues. Trimming left V 5 bases short and J 1 base short, with 14 bases between. CDR1 MNHEY and CDR2 SMNVEV come from the germline V gene (reference sequence). The CDR3 sequence is CASSPDRRQNTEAFF. The CDR3 DNA sequence: TGTGCCAGCAGTCCTGATCGACGGCAGAACACTGAAGCTTTCTTT.

The rearrangement uses TRBV7-2 and TRBJ1-2, with TRBD1 identical over 10 bases. Germline CDR1 and CDR2: SGHTA and FQGNSA. This CDR3 has 14 amino acids. V lost 5 bases and J lost 7; bases outside the gene matches: 7. CDR3 sequence reads: CASSPQGQGFGYTF. CDR3 bases: TGTGCCAGCAGCCCTCAGGGACAGGGGTTTGGCTACACCTTC.

This clonotype has a handful of counts. A junction boundary mismatches the germline segment, possibly from a read error. V is TRBV9 and J is TRBJ2-1; 10 bases map to TRBD2. Germline CDR1 reads SGDLS; CDR2 reads YYNGEE. The length of the CDR3 is 16 residues. As DNA, the CDR3 is TGTGCCAGCGGCGTAGTGATCCAGCGGGGGGGCAATGAGCAGTTCTTC. It specifies CASGVVIQRGGNEQFF.

The chain links TRBV28 to TRBJ2-5; 14 nucleotides align to TRBD2. Germline V gene sequence: CDR1 MDHEN, CDR2 SYDVKM. Germline trimming cut 7 bases from V and 4 bases from J; bases unmatched to any gene: 11. This CDR3 region has 17 residues. Written as DNA, the CDR3 is TGTGCCAGCAAAACTCGACTAGCGGGGGGGCCGGGAGAGACCCAGTACTTC. It translates to CASKTRLAGGPGETQYF.

V is TRBV27 and J is TRBJ2-7; no definite D call. The V end was cut by 2 bases, the J end by 5 bases, with 13 bases between. Germline lookup yields CDR1 MNHEY and CDR2 SMNVEV (reference sequence). This CDR3 comprises 14 residues. For the CDR3, the DNA is TGTGCCAGCAGTTTACGGACCGACGTGAACGAGCAGTACTTC. Protein sequence: CASSLRTDVNEQYF.

The chain links TRBV6-1 to TRBJ2-3; 11 bases fit TRBD2. Germline V gene sequence: CDR1 MNHNS, CDR2 SASEGT. The junction had 5 bases not matched to a gene; V was cut back by 4 bases and J by 2 bases. This CDR3 spans 16 amino acids. Here the CDR3 reads CASSAATSGATDTQYF. The DNA of the CDR3 is TGTGCCAGCAGTGCCGCGACTAGCGGGGCCACAGATACGCAGTATTTT.

This clonotype was detected only a few times. This chain connects TRBV4-2 to TRBJ2-1; no firm D call. V gave up 1 base and J gave up 4 bases, with 8 bases separating them. The V gene's germline CDR1 is LGHNA and CDR2 YNFKEQ. The CDR3 is 14 residues long. CDR3 in amino acids: CASSQGSGYNEQFF. The CDR3 DNA reads TGTGCCAGCAGCCAAGGGTCCGGGTACAATGAGCAGTTCTTC.

This clonotype was recorded a few times. This rearrangement joins TRBV5-1 to TRBJ2-7, with 9 bases matching TRBD1. Germline V lookup: CDR1 SGHRS, CDR2 YFSETQ. The CDR3 spans 14 residues. The J segment lost 3 bases and the V segment lost 4 bases, leaving 5 bases of the junction unmatched. DNA of the CDR3: TGCGCCAGCAGCATCGGGACAGGGAACTACGAGCAGTACTTC. This translates into CASSIGTGNYEQYF.

This clonotype was counted once. Since a much larger clone is just one base distant, this may be a read error. The rearrangement links TRBV2 to TRBJ2-1; D unclear. In germline, CDR1 is SNHLY, CDR2 FYNNEI. The CDR3 has 16 amino acids. CDR3 coding DNA: TGTGCCAGCAGTTACTCGACGGAGAGCTCCCACAATGAGCAGTTCTTC. It translates to CASSYSTESSHNEQFF.

This clonotype was recorded a few times. The chain combines TRBV20-1 with TRBJ1-5, with a tentative D call TRBD1 (5 bases). The CDR3 extends over 15 amino acids. Germline CDR1 and CDR2: DFQATT and SNEGSKA (reference sequence). The V end lost 0 bases, the J end lost 6 bases, and 15 bases lay between the germline ends. CDR3 sequence reads: CSAREESGRGQPQHF. CDR3 bases: TGCAGTGCTAGAGAAGAGTCAGGGCGGGGTCAGCCCCAGCATTTT.

The rearrangement joins TRBV6-1 to TRBJ1-5; 10 bases agree with TRBD1. The CDR3 is 15 residues long. V shed 6 bases and J 7 bases; nucleotides not matched to a gene: 9. Germline-derived CDR1 and CDR2 are MNHNS and SASEGT. As DNA, the CDR3 is TGTGCCAGCAGGGCGGACAGGGGGGTGTTACAGCCCCAGCATTTT. It yields the protein CASRADRGVLQPQHF.

The chain combines TRBV7-9 with TRBJ1-4; 9 bases align to TRBD1. Germline-derived CDR1 and CDR2 are SEHNR and FQNEAQ (reference sequence). Germline trimming cut 5 bases from V and 8 bases from J; bases unmatched to any gene: 9. The CDR3 is made up of 15 amino acids. The CDR3 loop reads CASSEKQGAQEKLFF. CDR3 DNA sequence: TGTGCCAGCAGCGAGAAACAGGGGGCTCAAGAAAAACTGTTTTTT.

The rearrangement links TRBV10-3 to TRBJ1-6, with 9 positions matching TRBD1. The CDR3 loop spans 16 amino acids. V was pared by 3 bases and J by 6 bases, with 6 bases of the junction left unmatched. Germline assignment: CDR1 ENHRY and CDR2 SYGVKD. CDR3 sequence: CAISDPGTGTNSPLHF. CDR3 nucleotides: TGTGCCATCAGTGACCCCGGGACAGGGACTAATTCACCCCTCCACTTT.

This clonotype was seen more than once but under ten times. The genes are TRBV29-1 and TRBJ2-4, with a weak D call TRBD1 (7 bases). The V end was cut by 4 bases, the J end by 9 bases, with 22 bases between. The germline V gene encodes CDR1 SQVTM and CDR2 ANQGSEA. The CDR3 consists of 15 residues. CDR3 DNA: TGCAGCGTTGTCCCCAGGGGGGCGCATCTGGGCATTCAGTACTTC. Translation: CSVVPRGAHLGIQYF.

The chain carries TRBV20-1 and TRBJ1-5; D not certain. Germline V gives CDR1 DFQATT, CDR2 SNEGSKA (reference sequence). The CDR3 covers 12 residues. The V and J ends lost 6 bases and 0 bases respectively, with 6 bases between them. The DNA of the CDR3 is TGCAGTGCGCACGATAGCAATCAGCCCCAGCATTTT. Amino acids: CSAHDSNQPQHF.